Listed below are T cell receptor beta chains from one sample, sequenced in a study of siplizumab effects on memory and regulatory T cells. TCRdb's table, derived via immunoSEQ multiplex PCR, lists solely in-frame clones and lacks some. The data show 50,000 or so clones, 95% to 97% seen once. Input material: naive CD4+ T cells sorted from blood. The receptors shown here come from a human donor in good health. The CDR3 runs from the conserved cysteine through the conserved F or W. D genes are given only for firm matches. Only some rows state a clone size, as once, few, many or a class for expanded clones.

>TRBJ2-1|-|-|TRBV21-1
TGTGCCAGCAGCAGAAAACGGGAGCTTGTCTACAATGAGCAGTTCTTC
CASSRKRELVYNEQFF
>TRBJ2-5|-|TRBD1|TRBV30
TGTGCCTGGAGTGTCAGAGGGGGACAGGAGACCCAGTACTTC
CAWSVRGGQETQYF
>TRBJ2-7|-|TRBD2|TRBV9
TGTGCCAGCAGCTGGTCTAGCGGGAGTTCCGAGCAGTACTTC
CASSWSSGSSEQYF
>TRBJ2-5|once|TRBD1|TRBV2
TGTGCCAGCAGTGACCGACAGGGGGTATCAGAGACCCAGTACTTC
CASSDRQGVSETQYF
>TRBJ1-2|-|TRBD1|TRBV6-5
TGTGCCAGCAGAAGGACAGGGGCCTTTGGGGACACCTTC
CASRRTGAFGDTF
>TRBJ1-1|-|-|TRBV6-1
TGTGCCGGTGGTGGGACCCGAGCTTTCTTT
CAGGGTRAFF
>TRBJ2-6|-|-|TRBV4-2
TGTGCCAGCAGCCAAGCGGACAGTTGGGGAGGGAGGGGGGCCAACGTCCTGACTTTC
CASSQADSWGGRGANVLTF
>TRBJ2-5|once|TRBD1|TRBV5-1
TGCGCCAGCAGCTTCCGCGACAGGGTGGACTTC
CASSFRDRVDF
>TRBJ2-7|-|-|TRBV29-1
TGCAGCGTTGGTGAAGGGAACGAGCAGTACTTC
CSVGEGNEQYF
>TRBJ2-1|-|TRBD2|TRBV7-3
TGTGCCAGCAGCTTAGCCCCTTCTAGCGGGAGGGGGTATGAGCAGTTCTTC
CASSLAPSSGRGYEQFF
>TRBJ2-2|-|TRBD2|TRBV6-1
TGTGCCAGCAGTGAGCGACTAGCGGGGGCAAACACCGGGGAGCTGTTTTTT
CASSERLAGANTGELFF
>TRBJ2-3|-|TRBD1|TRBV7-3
TGTGCCAGCAGCTCGGGGACAGGGTACCCCACAGATACGCAGTATTTT
CASSSGTGYPTDTQYF
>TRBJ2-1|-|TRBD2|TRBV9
TGTGCCAGCAGCGTAGACGGGACTAACTACAATGAGCAGTTCTTC
CASSVDGTNYNEQFF
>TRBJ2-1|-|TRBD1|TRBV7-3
TGTGCCAGCAGCTTAACCCGAGGGACAGGCTACAATGAGCAGTTCTTC
CASSLTRGTGYNEQFF
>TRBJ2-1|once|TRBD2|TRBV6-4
TGTGCCAAACCGGGACTAGCGGATTCCTACAATGAGCAGTTCTTC
CAKPGLADSYNEQFF
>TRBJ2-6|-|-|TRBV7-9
TGTGCCAGCAGCTTATCCTTCTTGCGGATTGGGGCCAACGTCCTGACTTTC
CASSLSFLRIGANVLTF
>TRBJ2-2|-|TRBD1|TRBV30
TGTGCCTGGACGGGACAGGGGGCCGGGGAGCTGTTTTTT
CAWTGQGAGELFF
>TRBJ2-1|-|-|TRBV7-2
TGTGCCTTCATCCCGGGGGACCTAGCCTACAATGAGCAGTTCTTC
CAFIPGDLAYNEQFF
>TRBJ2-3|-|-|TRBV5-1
TGCGCCAGCAATAATTTACTAGATGGGATCACAGATACGCAGTATTTT
CASNNLLDGITDTQYF
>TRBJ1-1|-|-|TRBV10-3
TGTGCCAGCGGACCAAGACAGCCGGGCACTGAAGCTTTCTTT
CASGPRQPGTEAFF
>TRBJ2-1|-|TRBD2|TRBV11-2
TGTGCCGGCAGCTTAGAGGGCGGGAGCTACAATGAGCAGTTCTTC
CAGSLEGGSYNEQFF
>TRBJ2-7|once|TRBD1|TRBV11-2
TGTGCCAGCAGCCCCACCCGACAGGGAACTAGCGAGCAGTACTTC
CASSPTRQGTSEQYF
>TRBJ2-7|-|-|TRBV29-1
TGCAGCGTTCGGTTCGGTACGGTCGAGCAGTACTTC
CSVRFGTVEQYF
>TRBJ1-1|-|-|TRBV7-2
TGTGCCAGCAGCCTCCTACACAGGGTCACTGAAGCTTTCTTT
CASSLLHRVTEAFF
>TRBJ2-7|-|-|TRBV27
TGTGCCAGCAAGGATACGGGACACCTTTCCTACGAGCAGTACTTC
CASKDTGHLSYEQYF
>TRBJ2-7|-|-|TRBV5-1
TGCGCCAGCAGCTTGACAGGTGGTGGGTCCTACGAGCAGTACTTC
CASSLTGGGSYEQYF
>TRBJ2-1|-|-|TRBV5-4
TGTGCCAGCAGCTTGCCTAGAGATGAGCAGTTCTTC
CASSLPRDEQFF